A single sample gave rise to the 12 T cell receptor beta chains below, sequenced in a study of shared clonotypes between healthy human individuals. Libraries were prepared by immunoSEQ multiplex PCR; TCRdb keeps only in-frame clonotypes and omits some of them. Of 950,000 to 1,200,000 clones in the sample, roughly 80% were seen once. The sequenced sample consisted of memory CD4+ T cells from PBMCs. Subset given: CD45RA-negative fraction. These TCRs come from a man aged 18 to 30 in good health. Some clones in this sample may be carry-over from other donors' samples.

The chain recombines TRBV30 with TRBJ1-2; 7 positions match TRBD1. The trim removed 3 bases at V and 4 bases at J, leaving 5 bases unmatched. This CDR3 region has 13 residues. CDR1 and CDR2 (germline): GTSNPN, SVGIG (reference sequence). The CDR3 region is CAWRGDSSYGYTF. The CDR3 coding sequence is TGTGCCTGGAGGGGGGACAGCAGCTATGGCTACACCTTC.

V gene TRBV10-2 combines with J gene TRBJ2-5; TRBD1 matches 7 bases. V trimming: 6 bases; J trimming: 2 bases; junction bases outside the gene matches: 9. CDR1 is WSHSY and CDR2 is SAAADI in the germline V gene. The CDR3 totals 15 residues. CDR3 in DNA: TGCGCCAGCAGCGCCAGGGACAGACTACAAGAGACCCAGTACTTC. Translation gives CASSARDRLQETQYF.

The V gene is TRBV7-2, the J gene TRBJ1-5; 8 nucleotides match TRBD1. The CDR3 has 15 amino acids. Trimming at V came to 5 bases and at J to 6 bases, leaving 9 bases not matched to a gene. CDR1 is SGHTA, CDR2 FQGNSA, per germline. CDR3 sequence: CASSLGQGLPQPQHF. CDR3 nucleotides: TGTGCCAGCAGCCTTGGACAGGGTCTGCCTCAGCCCCAGCATTTT.

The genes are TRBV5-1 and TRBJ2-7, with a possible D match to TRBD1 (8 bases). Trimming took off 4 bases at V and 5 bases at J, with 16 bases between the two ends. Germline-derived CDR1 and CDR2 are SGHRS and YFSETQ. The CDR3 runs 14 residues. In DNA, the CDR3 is TGCGCCAGCAGCCTAAGACAGGGGAGGGACGAGCAGTACTTC. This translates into CASSLRQGRDEQYF.

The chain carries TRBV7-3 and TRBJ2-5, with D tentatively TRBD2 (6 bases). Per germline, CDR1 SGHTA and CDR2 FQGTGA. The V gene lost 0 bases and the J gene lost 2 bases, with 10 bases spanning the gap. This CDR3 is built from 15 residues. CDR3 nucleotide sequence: TGTGCCAGCAGCTTAACCAGGGACTTACAAGAGACCCAGTACTTC. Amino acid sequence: CASSLTRDLQETQYF. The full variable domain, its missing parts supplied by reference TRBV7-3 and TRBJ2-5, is GAGVSQTPSNKVTEKGKYVELRCDPISGHTALYWYRQSLGQGPEFLIYFQGTGAADDSGLPNDRFFAVRPEGSVSTLKIQRTERGDSAVYLCASSLTRDLQETQYFGPGTRLLVL.

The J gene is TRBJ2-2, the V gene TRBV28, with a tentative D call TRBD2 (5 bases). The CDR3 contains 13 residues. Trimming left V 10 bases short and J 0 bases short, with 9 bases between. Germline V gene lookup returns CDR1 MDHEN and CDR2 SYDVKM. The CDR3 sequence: CAIWGANTGELFF. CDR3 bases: TGTGCCATCTGGGGAGCGAACACCGGGGAGCTGTTTTTT.

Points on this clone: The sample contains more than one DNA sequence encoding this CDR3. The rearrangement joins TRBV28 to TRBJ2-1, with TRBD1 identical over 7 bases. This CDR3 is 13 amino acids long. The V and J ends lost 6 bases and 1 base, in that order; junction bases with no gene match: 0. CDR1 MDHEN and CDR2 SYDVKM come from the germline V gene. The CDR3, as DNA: TGTGCCAGCAGGACAGGGTCCTACAATGAGCAGTTCTTC. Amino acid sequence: CASRTGSYNEQFF.

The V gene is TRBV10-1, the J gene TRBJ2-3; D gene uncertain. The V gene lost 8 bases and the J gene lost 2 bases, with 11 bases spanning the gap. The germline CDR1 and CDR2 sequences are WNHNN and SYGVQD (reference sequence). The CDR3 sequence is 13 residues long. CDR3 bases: TGCGCCAGCGGAGCAGAACCCACAGATACGCAGTATTTT. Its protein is CASGAEPTDTQYF.

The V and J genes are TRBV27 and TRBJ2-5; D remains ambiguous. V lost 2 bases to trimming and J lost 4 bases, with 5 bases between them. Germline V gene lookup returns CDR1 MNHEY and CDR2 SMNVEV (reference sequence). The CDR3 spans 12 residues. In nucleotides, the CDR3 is TGTGCCAGCAGTTTACGGGTAGAGACCCAGTACTTC. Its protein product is CASSLRVETQYF.

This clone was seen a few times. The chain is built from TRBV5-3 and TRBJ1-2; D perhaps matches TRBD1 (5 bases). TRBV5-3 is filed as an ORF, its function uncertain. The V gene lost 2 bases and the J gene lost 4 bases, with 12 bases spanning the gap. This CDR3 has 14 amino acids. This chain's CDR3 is CARSFPGPPYGYTF. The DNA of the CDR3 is TGTGCCAGAAGCTTTCCAGGGCCCCCCTATGGCTACACCTTC.

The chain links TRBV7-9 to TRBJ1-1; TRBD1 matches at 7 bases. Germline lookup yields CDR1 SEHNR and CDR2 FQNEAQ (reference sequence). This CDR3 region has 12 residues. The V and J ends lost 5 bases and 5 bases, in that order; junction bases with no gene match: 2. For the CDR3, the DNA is TGTGCCAGCAGCACGACAGGGACTGAAGCTTTCTTT. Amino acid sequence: CASSTTGTEAFF.

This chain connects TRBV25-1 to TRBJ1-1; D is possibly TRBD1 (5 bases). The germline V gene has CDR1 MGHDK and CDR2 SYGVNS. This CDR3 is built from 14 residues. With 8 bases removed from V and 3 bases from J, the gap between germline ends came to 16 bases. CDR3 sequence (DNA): TGTGCCAGCGGTGGGGGTTGGGGAGACACTGAAGCTTTCTTT. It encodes CASGGGWGDTEAFF.